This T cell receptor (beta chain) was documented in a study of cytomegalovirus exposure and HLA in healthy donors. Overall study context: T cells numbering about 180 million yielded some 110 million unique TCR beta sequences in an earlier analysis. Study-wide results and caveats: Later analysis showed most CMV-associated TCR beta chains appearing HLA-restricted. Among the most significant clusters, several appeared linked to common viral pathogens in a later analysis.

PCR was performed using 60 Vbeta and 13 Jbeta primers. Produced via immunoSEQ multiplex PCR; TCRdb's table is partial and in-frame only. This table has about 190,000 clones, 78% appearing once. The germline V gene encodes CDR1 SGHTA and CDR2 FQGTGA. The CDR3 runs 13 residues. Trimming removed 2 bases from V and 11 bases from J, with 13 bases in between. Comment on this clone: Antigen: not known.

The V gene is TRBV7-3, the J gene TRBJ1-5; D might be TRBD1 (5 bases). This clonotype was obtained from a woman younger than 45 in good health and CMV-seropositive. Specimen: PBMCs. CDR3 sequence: CASSLSGGRAQHF. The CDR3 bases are TGTGCCAGCAGCTTATCGGGGGGAAGGGCCCAGCATTTT.